These 5 T cell receptor beta chains came from one sample sequenced in a study of T cells in narcolepsy. Assay: immunoSEQ multiplex PCR; the TCRdb copy retains only in-frame clones and omits some. Of about 35,000 clones listed, more than 65% were seen once; the top ten hold roughly 2.5%. Material: memory (CD45RA-) CD4+ T cells from blood. These receptor sequences come from a human donor in good health.

This clone came up a few times. Compared with germline, one end of the junction differs, possibly owing to a read error. The chain carries TRBV13 and TRBJ1-2; D unresolved. Germline assignment: CDR1 PRHDT and CDR2 FYEKMQ (reference sequence). The CDR3 sequence is 13 residues long. The CDR3 loop reads CASASRAPGFFAF. CDR3 DNA: TGTGCCAGCGCCTCCCGAGCGCCCGGGTTTTTCGCCTTC.

This chain connects TRBV6-1 to TRBJ1-1, with 10 bases identical to TRBD1. Per the germline V gene, CDR1 is MNHNS and CDR2 is SASEGT. The CDR3 covers 14 residues. The V gene end was trimmed by 5 bases and the J gene end by 10 bases; junction bases not matched to a gene: 10. CDR3 sequence: CASSTPGQGKGAFF. The CDR3 DNA reads TGTGCCAGCAGTACCCCGGGACAGGGGAAAGGAGCTTTCTTT.

The chain recombines TRBV14 with TRBJ1-2; D is ambiguous. The CDR3 contains 15 residues. Trimming shortened V by 1 base and J by 2 bases, and 11 bases separated the two germline ends. Germline CDR1 and CDR2: SGHDN and FVKESK. CDR3 bases: TGTGCCAGCAGCCAAGTGGTCGGAGGAAACTATGGCTACACCTTC. It translates to CASSQVVGGNYGYTF.

This chain connects TRBV30 to TRBJ2-7; the D gene could be TRBD1 or TRBD2 (6 bases each). Looked up from germline, CDR1 is GTSNPN and CDR2 is SVGIG (reference sequence). This CDR3 is built from 10 residues. The CDR3 protein is CAGGSYEQYF. As DNA, the CDR3 is TGTGCAGGGGGGTCCTACGAGCAGTACTTC.

The chain couples TRBV6-1 to TRBJ2-2; no reliable D call. V dropped 7 bases and J dropped 5 bases, with 14 bases sitting between them. The CDR3 totals 14 residues. Germline V CDR1 and CDR2: MNHNS, SASEGT. The DNA for the CDR3 is TGTGCCAGCAAAGGAGACCCCGGGACCGGGGAGCTGTTTTTT. Its protein is CASKGDPGTGELFF.